This T cell receptor beta chain was recovered during a study of metastatic and nonmetastatic thyroid tumors. Overall study: From malignant and benign thyroid patients, repertoires in blood and in tumor or nodule tissue were compared.

No treatment of any kind had been given to any patient before thyroid surgery. The CDR3 length is 16 residues. Germline CDR1 is DFQATT and CDR2 is SNEGSKA (reference sequence). J lost 7 bases, V lost 0 bases, and 11 bases had no gene match. This clone came up a few times. Its antigen is undetermined. General study results and limits: A significant increase in TCR beta diversity was reportedly seen in malignant thyroid tumors relative to benign nodules, in blood and tumor.

TCRdb re-called the PCR reads through MiXCR. The sample yields tens of thousands of clones, 18% seen once. The chain carries TRBV20-1 and TRBJ2-7; 11 bases align to TRBD1. Input material: blood. The receptor comes from a female donor with papillary thyroid cancer or a benign thyroid nodule (not recorded which). Some clones in this sample may be carry-over from other donors' samples. The CDR3 nucleotides are TGCAGTGCTAGAGATCCTCTCGGACAGGGGGCGGGGGAGCAGTACTTC. It codes for CSARDPLGQGAGEQYF.